This section outlines one T cell receptor beta chain sequence together with its context. The antigen it recognizes is unknown. Base qualities are not recorded, but no much larger clone differs from it by a single base. Libraries were constructed by 3' RACE. To correct PCR amplification bias, TCR libraries were generated from RNA with a 3' RACE protocol that used unique molecular identifiers. Amplicon libraries were pooled in groups of up to roughly 12 and sequenced on an Illumina MiSeq using v2 2x250 paired-end chemistry. Per the source publication's procedure: Decombinator was used to process the reads, assigning V and J genes and CDR3 and applying barcode-based correction of errors and PCR bias. Before the Gini coefficient was calculated with the R ineq package, repertoires were subsampled to the same depth. CDR3 similarity was assessed with GLIPH, Hamming distance and a shared triplet metric. TCRdb itself trimmed the public reads at Q25 with fastp, ran MiXCR and retained productive beta chains. Rows are unified per CDR3 protein, each entry keeping the most common DNA and genes. These V and J calls are TCRdb output, not the study's own analysis. The sample has about 15,000 distinct CDR3 sequences on record, 3.4% of them singletons. Approximately 34% of the sample goes to the ten largest clones.

In light of the paper, this sample's treatment or condition label describes: PENTA 11 planned treatment interruption arm or continuous ART arm. Children from the United Kingdom aged 2 to 15 years who had been given at least three-drug ART for at least 24 weeks were enrolled as participants. Cryopreserved PBMCs containing at least 5 million viable cells were required, and a few candidate patients were excluded because of low viable PBMC yield. Using a FACSAria III cell sorter, memory CD8+ CD45RO+ CD45RA- T cells were FACS-sorted out of thawed PBMCs. The sorted cells were fixed, and RNA was then extracted with the RNeasy FFPE kit and afterward with the RNeasy Micro kit. The source of the sample is a study of HIV-infected children after antiretroviral therapy interruption (dated by TCRdb to between 2019 and 2020). General notes on the study: All eight included children had a CD4+ count above 500 and a viral load below 50 copies/ml, with four on planned treatment interruption and four on continuous treatment. The interruption group had a median age of roughly 10 years, and the continuous treatment group had a median age of approximately 8 years. Exposure to EBV and CMV had been recorded for most participating children. For the interruption arm, samples were taken at week 0, at week 12, at the end of interruption (week 24 or 48), and roughly 3 years after the study ended. For the continuous-treatment arm, samples from the corresponding weeks 0, 48 and 150 were analyzed. Alongside measurements of thymic output, the study compared TCR repertoires of children on planned treatment interruption with TCR repertoires of children on continuous antiretroviral treatment.

Beyond this particular receptor, the publication reports: An increase in shared-triplet CDR3 clusters after interruption was observed in a few patients; however, the overall increase was not significant unless one outlier patient was excluded. For naive CD4+ repertoires of PTI patients, CDR3 sharing between time points dropped once interruption began, while many sequences were shared between the end of interruption and 3 years later. The low number of patients is a limitation and the data should be interpreted with caution.

Measured from the cysteine to the phenylalanine, the CDR3 is 15 residues long. The read is trimmed to its CDR3 DNA, 45 bases read in frame from base 1. V loses 4 bases at its end and J loses 3 bases; junction bases beyond the gene matches: 4. Per the germline V gene, MDHEN is the CDR1 and SYDVKM is the CDR2. The source material was CD45RO+ CD8+ T cells from PBMCs, pooled from several time points, sampled from a donor given antiretroviral therapy, either interrupted or continuous. In the paper's terms, the cell subset or site label means: memory CD8+ CD45RO+ CD45RA- T cells. The V gene is TRBV28 and the J gene is TRBJ2-1; 9 bases in the middle match TRBD2. The receptor was isolated from a pool of human donors with HIV. This receptor carries the CDR3 CASSWSGGNYNEQFF. The nucleotides are TGTGCCAGCAGTTGGAGCGGGGGGAACTACAATGAGCAGTTCTTC. Extended through the reference TRBV28 and TRBJ2-1 proteins, this CDR3 yields the full variable domain: DVKVTQSSRYLVKRTGEKVFLECVQDMDHENMFWYRQDPGLGLRLIYFSYDVKMKEKGDIPEGYSVSREKKERFSLILESASTNQTSMYLCASSWSGGNYNEQFFGPGTRLTVL.